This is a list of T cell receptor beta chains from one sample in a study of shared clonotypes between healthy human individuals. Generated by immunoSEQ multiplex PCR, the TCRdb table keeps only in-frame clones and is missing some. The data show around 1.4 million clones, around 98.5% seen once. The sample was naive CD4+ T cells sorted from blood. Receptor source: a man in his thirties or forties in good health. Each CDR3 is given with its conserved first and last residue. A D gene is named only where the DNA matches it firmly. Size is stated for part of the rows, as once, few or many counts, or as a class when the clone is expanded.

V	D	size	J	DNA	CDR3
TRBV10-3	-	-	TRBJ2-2	TGTGCCATCAGTGAGAGGAGCGAGCGAAACACCGGGGAGCTGTTTTTT	CAISERSERNTGELFF
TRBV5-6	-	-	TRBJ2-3	TGTGCCAGCAGCCGATTCCTAGCAGATACGCAGTATTTT	CASSRFLADTQYF
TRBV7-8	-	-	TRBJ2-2	TGTGCCAGCAGCTTCCTCACCGGGGAGCTGTTTTTT	CASSFLTGELFF
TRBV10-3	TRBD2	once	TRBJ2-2	TGTGCCATCAGTGAGTCGAAGGTTAGCGGGGTAAACACCGGGGAGCTGTTTTTT	CAISESKVSGVNTGELFF
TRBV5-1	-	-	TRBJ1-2	TGCGCCAGCAGCTTGGGCCGGGCCACATCTGGCTACACCTTC	CASSLGRATSGYTF
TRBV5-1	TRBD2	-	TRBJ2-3	TGCGCCAGCAGCGAAGGGAGGGATAGCTTAAGCACAGATACGCAGTATTTT	CASSEGRDSLSTDTQYF
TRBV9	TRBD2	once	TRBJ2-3	TGTGCCAGCAGCGTAGTTGCGGGAGCCGGCGATACGCAGTATTTT	CASSVVAGAGDTQYF
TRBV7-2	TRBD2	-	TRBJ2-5	TGTGCCAGCAGCGAGGGACTAGCGGGAGGGCCGCGAACCCAGTACTTC	CASSEGLAGGPRTQYF
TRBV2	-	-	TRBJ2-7	TGTGCCAGCAGTGAAGAAATAGGGAGGATGTACGAGCAGTACTTC	CASSEEIGRMYEQYF
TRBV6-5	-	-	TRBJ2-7	TGTGCCAGCAGTTACTCGGCAGCCTATCCCTACGAGCAGTACTTC	CASSYSAAYPYEQYF
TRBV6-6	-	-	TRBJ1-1	TGTGCCAGCAGTCCTCGGAACACTGAAGCTTTCTTT	CASSPRNTEAFF
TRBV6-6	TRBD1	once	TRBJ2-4	TGTGCCAGCAGGCTGGACAGGGGGCGGGACATTCAGTACTTC	CASRLDRGRDIQYF
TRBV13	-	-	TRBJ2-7	TGTGCCAGCAGCGAAGGACGGGGGTCTCAATACGAGCAGTACTTC	CASSEGRGSQYEQYF
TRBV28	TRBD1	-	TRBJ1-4	TGTGCCAGCAGCACCACGAGGACAGGGAGTCCGCAAAAACTGTTTTTT	CASSTTRTGSPQKLFF
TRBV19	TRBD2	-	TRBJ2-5	TGTGCCAGTAGTATAGATCGGCTAGCGGGACAAGTGGAGACCCAGTACTTC	CASSIDRLAGQVETQYF
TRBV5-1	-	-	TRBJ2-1	TGCGCCAGCAGCCCGACGGTGGGCAGGGGCAATGAGCAGTTCTTC	CASSPTVGRGNEQFF
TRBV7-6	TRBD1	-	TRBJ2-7	TGTGCCAGCAGCTTAGTGCGGGACAGGACCTACGAGCAGTACTTC	CASSLVRDRTYEQYF
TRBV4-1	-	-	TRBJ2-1	TGCGCCAGCAGCCAAGAGGTCCAGCGATCCTACAATGAGCAGTTCTTC	CASSQEVQRSYNEQFF
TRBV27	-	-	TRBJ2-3	TGTGCCAGCAGCCCGTATATCCTACTCACAGATACGCAGTATTTT	CASSPYILLTDTQYF
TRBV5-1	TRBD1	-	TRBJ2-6	TGCGCCAGCAGCTTCGTGGGGACAGTCCTCTCTGGGGCCAACGTCCTGACTTTC	CASSFVGTVLSGANVLTF
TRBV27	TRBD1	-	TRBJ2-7	TGTGCCAGCAGCTATCGACAGGGGACCGCCGAGAACTACGAGCAGTACTTC	CASSYRQGTAENYEQYF
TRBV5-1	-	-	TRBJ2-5	TGCGCCAGCAGCTTGGGGTCCAGAGGCTGGACCCAGTACTTC	CASSLGSRGWTQYF
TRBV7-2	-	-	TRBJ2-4	TGTGCCAGCAGCTTTATGGGGGCAACGGCCAAAAACATTCAGTACTTC	CASSFMGATAKNIQYF
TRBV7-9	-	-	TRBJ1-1	TGTGCCAGCAGCCCAAGGGGTTGGACTGAAGCTTTCTTT	CASSPRGWTEAFF
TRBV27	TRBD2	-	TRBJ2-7	TGTGCCAGCAGAGGACTAGCGGGAATCGAGCAGTACTTC	CASRGLAGIEQYF
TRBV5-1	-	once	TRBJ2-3	TGCGCCAGCAGCTTGTCCCGGGACGGCGATACGCAGTATTTT	CASSLSRDGDTQYF
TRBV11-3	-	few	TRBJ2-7	TGTGCCAGCAGCCGACAGGACCACGAGCAGTACTTC	CASSRQDHEQYF
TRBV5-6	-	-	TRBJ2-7	TGTGCCAGCAGCCTCTACAGGGACGAGCAGTACTTC	CASSLYRDEQYF
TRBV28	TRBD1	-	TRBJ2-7	TGTGCCAGCAGTCTCCGGGACAGGGGGCTCAGCGAGCAGTACTTC	CASSLRDRGLSEQYF
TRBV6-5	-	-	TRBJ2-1	TGTGCCAGCAGTTACTCGAGGGACGGGCTCTACAATGAGCAGTTCTTC	CASSYSRDGLYNEQFF
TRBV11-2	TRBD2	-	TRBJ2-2	TGTGCCAGCAGCTTAGAACTAGCGGGGAACACCGGGGAGCTGTTTTTT	CASSLELAGNTGELFF
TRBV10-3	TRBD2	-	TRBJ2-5	TGTGCCATCAGCCCCGGACTAGCGGGAACGTGGGAAGAGACCCAGTACTTC	CAISPGLAGTWEETQYF
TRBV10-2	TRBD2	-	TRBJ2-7	TGCGCCAGCAGTGAGAGGGTAGCGGGAGCGTACGAGCAGTACTTC	CASSERVAGAYEQYF
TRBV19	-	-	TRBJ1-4	TGTGCCAGTAGTATCTCGGGTCATAATGAAAAACTGTTTTTT	CASSISGHNEKLFF
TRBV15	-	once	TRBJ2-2	TGTGCCACCAGCAGAGTCGGGCCCAACACCGGGGAGCTGTTTTTT	CATSRVGPNTGELFF
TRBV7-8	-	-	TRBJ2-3	TGTGCCAGCCGGGATAGCGAAAGCACAGATACGCAGTATTTT	CASRDSESTDTQYF
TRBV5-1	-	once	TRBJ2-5	TGCGCCAGCAGCCATCCACCGACCGGAGGCGGAGAGACCCAGTACTTC	CASSHPPTGGGETQYF
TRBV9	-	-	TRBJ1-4	TGTGCCAGCAGTCTGGGACATTCGTGGGAAAAACTGTTTTTT	CASSLGHSWEKLFF
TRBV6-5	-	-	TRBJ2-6	TGTGCCAGCAGTTACGGCGCGGGGTCTGGGGCCAACGTCCTGACTTTC	CASSYGAGSGANVLTF
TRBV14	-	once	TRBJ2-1	TGTGCCAGCAGCCAAGATGGGGAGGGGGCCGGATACAATGAGCAGTTCTTC	CASSQDGEGAGYNEQFF
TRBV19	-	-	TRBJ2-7	TGTGCCAGTAGGCGACGAGACCAGGGCTACGAGCAGTACTTC	CASRRRDQGYEQYF
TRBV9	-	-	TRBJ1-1	TGTGCCAGCAGCGTCGGCATAGGGCCTGAAGCTTTCTTT	CASSVGIGPEAFF
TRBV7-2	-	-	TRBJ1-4	TGTGCCAGCAGGGGAGGGCCGGGACCTGAAAAACTGTTTTTT	CASRGGPGPEKLFF
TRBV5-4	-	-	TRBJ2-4	TGTGCCAGCAGCTTGGGGGGCCTCAAAAACATTCAGTACTTC	CASSLGGLKNIQYF
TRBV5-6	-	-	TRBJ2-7	TGTGCCAGCAGCTTGGGTGGACAGAGCTCCTACGAGCAGTACTTC	CASSLGGQSSYEQYF
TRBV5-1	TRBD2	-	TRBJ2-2	TGCGCCAGCAGCTATAGCGGGCTGACGAACACCGGGGAGCTGTTTTTT	CASSYSGLTNTGELFF
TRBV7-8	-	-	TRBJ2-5	TGTGCCAGCAGCTTAGCCGGGAAAGAGACCCAGTACTTC	CASSLAGKETQYF
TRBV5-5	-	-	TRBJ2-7	TGTGCCAGCAGCTTGGGGGACCGACTCAAGGAGCAGTACTTC	CASSLGDRLKEQYF
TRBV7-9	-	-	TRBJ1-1	TGTGCCAGCAGCTCCAATTTTATGAACACTGAAGCTTTCTTT	CASSSNFMNTEAFF
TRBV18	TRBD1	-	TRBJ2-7	TGTGCCAGCTCACCAGTACAGGGGGGATCCTACGAGCAGTACTTC	CASSPVQGGSYEQYF
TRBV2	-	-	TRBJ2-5	TGTGCCAGCGATAATGCGGAGACCCAGTACTTC	CASDNAETQYF
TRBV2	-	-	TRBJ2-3	TGTGCCAGCAATGGGGAATTTCCCACAGATACGCAGTATTTT	CASNGEFPTDTQYF
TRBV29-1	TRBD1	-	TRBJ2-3	TGCAGTGGGAGGACAGGGGGCACAGATACGCAGTATTTT	CSGRTGGTDTQYF
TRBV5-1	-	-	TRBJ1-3	TGCGCCAGCAGCTTGGATGCGGGAGGACCGGGAAACACCATATATTTT	CASSLDAGGPGNTIYF
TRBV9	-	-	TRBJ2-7	TGTGCCAGCAGCGTAGGAAGTTTCTACGAGCAGTACTTC	CASSVGSFYEQYF